Given below is one TCR beta chain in context. Its antigen is undetermined. TCR alpha and beta CDR3 regions were amplified from RNA using iRepertoire nested multiplex PCR. One entry per CDR3 protein, called by TCRdb with MiXCR from the multiplex PCR reads. The sample has a few hundred thousand distinct CDR3 sequences; around 45% are singletons. This CDR3 spans 21 amino acids. Germline V gene sequence: CDR1 LGHNA, CDR2 YNFKEQ. V dropped 0 bases and J dropped 2; count of bases not matched to a gene: 9. The data originate from a study of glioma-infiltrating T cells. Study results and caveats: Non-neoplastic patients had below-expected tissue-blood divergence, while all gliomas exceeded expectation.

This rearrangement joins TRBV4-2 to TRBJ2-2; 16 bases agree with TRBD2. Sequenced: glioma tissue, nonneoplastic brain tissue, or PBMCs (not recorded which). This TCR was sampled from a human donor with low-grade glioma or glioblastoma, undergoing nonglioma brain surgery, or in good health (not recorded which). Here the CDR3 DNA reads TGTGCCAGCAGCCAAGAAATCGGGACTAGCGGGAGGGCGGGTAACACCGGGGAGCTGTTTTTT. Translated: CASSQEIGTSGRAGNTGELFF.